This is a list of T cell receptor beta chains from one sample in a study of type 1 regulatory T cells. TCRdb called the reads again in MiXCR, with one record for every CDR3 protein. The sample carries 55,000 to 65,000 distinct CDR3 sequences, approximately 60% recorded once. These receptors are not linked to any known antigen. The sample taken for sequencing was cultured non-Tr1 T cells, either the whole culture or a sorted T cell fraction (not recorded which). Receptor source: a human donor in good health. CDR3s include the opening cysteine and the closing phenylalanine or tryptophan.

j_call: TRBJ2-2
v_call: TRBV11-3
cdr3_aa: CASSLDWSGGELFF

j_call: TRBJ2-5
v_call: TRBV11-2
cdr3_aa: CASSLADKETQYF

j_call: TRBJ1-5
v_call: TRBV20-1
cdr3_aa: CSAITGNQPQHF

j_call: TRBJ2-3
v_call: TRBV20-1
cdr3_aa: CSAMDRMTSTDTQYF

j_call: TRBJ2-7
v_call: TRBV7-7
cdr3_aa: CARSGTRGRVGSDSYEQYF

j_call: TRBJ2-1
v_call: TRBV7-3
cdr3_aa: CASSSEGQPYNEQFF

j_call: TRBJ2-1
v_call: TRBV6-5
cdr3_aa: CASGGAGGGFEQFF

j_call: TRBJ2-7
v_call: TRBV5-1
cdr3_aa: CASSLALAAPYEQYF

j_call: TRBJ2-6
v_call: TRBV24-1
cdr3_aa: CATSDAGLGSGANVLTF

j_call: TRBJ2-1
v_call: TRBV6-6
cdr3_aa: CASTTDRGLAGGSYNEQFF

j_call: TRBJ2-1
v_call: TRBV11-2
cdr3_aa: CASSSRAGRSYNEQFF

j_call: TRBJ2-2
v_call: TRBV29-1
cdr3_aa: CSVTGYTGELFF

j_call: TRBJ2-2
v_call: TRBV20-1
cdr3_aa: CSASEGLGTGELFF

j_call: TRBJ2-1
v_call: TRBV6-5
cdr3_aa: CASSRTGAREQFF

j_call: TRBJ2-3
v_call: TRBV18
cdr3_aa: CASSPQGSTDTQYF

j_call: TRBJ1-6
v_call: TRBV4-1
cdr3_aa: CASSQAGTGASPLHF

j_call: TRBJ1-1
v_call: TRBV27
cdr3_aa: CASTAGGSFTEAFF

j_call: TRBJ2-3
v_call: TRBV7-2
cdr3_aa: CASSLGGRVDTQYF

j_call: TRBJ1-2
v_call: TRBV5-1
cdr3_aa: CASSSGGSAQGGYTF

j_call: TRBJ2-7
v_call: TRBV6-1
cdr3_aa: CASSEQRETIYEQYF

j_call: TRBJ1-1
v_call: TRBV3-1
cdr3_aa: CASGPGREGEAFF

j_call: TRBJ1-3
v_call: TRBV5-1
cdr3_aa: CASSLEGHSGNTIYF

j_call: TRBJ2-1
v_call: TRBV7-8
cdr3_aa: CASSFDRGIDNEQFF

j_call: TRBJ1-1
v_call: TRBV29-1
cdr3_aa: CSVEVRTEAFF

j_call: TRBJ1-2
v_call: TRBV5-1
cdr3_aa: CASSGGAGAYGYTF

j_call: TRBJ2-2
v_call: TRBV6-5
cdr3_aa: CASMRDSGSGTGELFF

j_call: TRBJ2-7
v_call: TRBV20-1
cdr3_aa: CSAPLAKEYEQYF

j_call: TRBJ2-1
v_call: TRBV14
cdr3_aa: CASSRHGTSSYNEQFF

j_call: TRBJ2-1
v_call: TRBV7-3
cdr3_aa: CASSEGSGGSYEQFF

j_call: TRBJ1-4
v_call: TRBV19
cdr3_aa: CASIQTGGDEKLFF